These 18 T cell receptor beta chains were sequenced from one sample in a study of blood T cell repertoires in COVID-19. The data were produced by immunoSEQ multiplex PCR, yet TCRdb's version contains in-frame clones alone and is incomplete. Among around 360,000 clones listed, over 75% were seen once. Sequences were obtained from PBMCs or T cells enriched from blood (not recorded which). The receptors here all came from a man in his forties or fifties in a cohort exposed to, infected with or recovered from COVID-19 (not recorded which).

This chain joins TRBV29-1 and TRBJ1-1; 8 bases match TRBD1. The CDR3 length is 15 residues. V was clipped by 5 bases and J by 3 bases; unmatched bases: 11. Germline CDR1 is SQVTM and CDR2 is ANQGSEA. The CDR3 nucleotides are TGCAGCGTTCCCCAGGGGGCGCGGGGTGACACTGAAGCTTTCTTT. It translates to CSVPQGARGDTEAFF.

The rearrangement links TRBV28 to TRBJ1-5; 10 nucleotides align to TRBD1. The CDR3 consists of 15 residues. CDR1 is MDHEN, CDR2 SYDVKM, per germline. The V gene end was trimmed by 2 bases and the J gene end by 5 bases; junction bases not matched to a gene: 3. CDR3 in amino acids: CASSLRTGGHQPQHF. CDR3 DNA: TGTGCCAGCAGTTTACGGACAGGGGGGCATCAGCCCCAGCATTTT.

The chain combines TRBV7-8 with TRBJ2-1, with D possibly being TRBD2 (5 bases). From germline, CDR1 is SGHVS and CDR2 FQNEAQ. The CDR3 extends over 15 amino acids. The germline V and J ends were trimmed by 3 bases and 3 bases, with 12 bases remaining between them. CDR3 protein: CASSFFTTIYNEQFF. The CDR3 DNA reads TGTGCCAGCAGCTTCTTTACGACTATCTACAATGAGCAGTTCTTC.

The CDR3 sequence: CASSQLKQGRRQPQHF. The CDR3 DNA reads TGCGCCAGCAGTCAACTCAAACAGGGGCGGCGACAGCCCCAGCATTTT. The V and J genes are TRBV23-1 and TRBJ1-5; 7 nucleotides align to TRBD1. TRBV23-1 is assigned to the ORF class and has an uncertain function. The V gene end was trimmed by 2 bases and the J gene end by 7 bases; junction bases not matched to a gene: 11. This CDR3 spans 16 amino acids.

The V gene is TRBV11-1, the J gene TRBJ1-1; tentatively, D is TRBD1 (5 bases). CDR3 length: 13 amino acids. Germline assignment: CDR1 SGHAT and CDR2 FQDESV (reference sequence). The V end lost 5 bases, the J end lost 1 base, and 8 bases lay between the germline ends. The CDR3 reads CASSIDRNTEAFF. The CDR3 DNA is TGTGCCAGCAGCATAGACAGGAACACTGAAGCTTTCTTT. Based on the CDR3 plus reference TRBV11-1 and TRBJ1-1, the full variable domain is EAEVAQSPRYKITEKSQAVAFWCDPISGHATLYWYRQILGQGPELLVQFQDESVVDDSQLPKDRFSAERLKGVDSTLKIQPAELGDSAMYLCASSIDRNTEAFFGQGTRLTVV.

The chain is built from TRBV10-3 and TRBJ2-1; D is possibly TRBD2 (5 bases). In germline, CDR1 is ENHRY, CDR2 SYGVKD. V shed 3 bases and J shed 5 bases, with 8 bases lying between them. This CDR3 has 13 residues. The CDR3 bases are TGTGCCATCAGTGATGGACTCAACAATGAGCAGTTCTTC. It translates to CAISDGLNNEQFF.

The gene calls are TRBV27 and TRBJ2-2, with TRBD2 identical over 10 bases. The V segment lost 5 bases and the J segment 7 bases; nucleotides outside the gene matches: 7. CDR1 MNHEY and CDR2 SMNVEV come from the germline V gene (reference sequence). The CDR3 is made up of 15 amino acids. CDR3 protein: CASSIKRGGHGELFF. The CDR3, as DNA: TGTGCCAGCAGTATTAAGCGGGGGGGACACGGGGAGCTGTTTTTT.

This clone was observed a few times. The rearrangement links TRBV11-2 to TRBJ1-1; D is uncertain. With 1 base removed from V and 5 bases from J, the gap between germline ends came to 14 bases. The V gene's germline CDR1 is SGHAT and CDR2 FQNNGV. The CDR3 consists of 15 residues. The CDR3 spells CASSLVGRLRTEAFF. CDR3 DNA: TGTGCCAGCAGCTTAGTTGGCAGGTTAAGGACTGAAGCTTTCTTT.

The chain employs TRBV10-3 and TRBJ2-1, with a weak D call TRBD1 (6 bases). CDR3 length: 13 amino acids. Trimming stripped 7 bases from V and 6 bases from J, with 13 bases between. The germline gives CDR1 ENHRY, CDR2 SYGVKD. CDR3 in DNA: TGTGCCATCAACCCCGGGACAAGCAATGAGCAGTTCTTC. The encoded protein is CAINPGTSNEQFF.

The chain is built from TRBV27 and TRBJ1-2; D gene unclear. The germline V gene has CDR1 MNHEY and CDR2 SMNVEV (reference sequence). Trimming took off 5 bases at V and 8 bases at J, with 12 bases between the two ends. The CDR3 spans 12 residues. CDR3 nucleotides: TGTGCCAGCAGTACTCTGGGCTGGGGCTACACCTTC. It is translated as CASSTLGWGYTF.

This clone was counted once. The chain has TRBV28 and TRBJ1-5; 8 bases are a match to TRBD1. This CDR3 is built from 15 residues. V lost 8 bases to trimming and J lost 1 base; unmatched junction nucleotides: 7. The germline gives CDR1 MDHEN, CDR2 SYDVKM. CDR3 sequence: CASGYRGKSNQPQHF. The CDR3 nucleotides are TGTGCCAGCGGCTACAGGGGGAAAAGCAATCAGCCCCAGCATTTT.

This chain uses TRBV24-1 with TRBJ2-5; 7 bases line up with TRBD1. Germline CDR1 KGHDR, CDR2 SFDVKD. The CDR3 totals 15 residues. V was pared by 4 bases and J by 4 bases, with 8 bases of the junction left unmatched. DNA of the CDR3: TGTGCCACCAGTGAAAACAGGGGCCTGGGAGAGACCCAGTACTTC. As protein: CATSENRGLGETQYF.

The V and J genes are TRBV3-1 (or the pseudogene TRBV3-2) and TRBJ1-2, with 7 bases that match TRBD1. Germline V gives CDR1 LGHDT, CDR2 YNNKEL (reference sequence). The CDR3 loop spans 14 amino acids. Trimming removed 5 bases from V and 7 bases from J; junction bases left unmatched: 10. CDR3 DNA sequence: TGTGCCAGCAGCTCTTCGACAGGGATTAGTGGCTACACCTTC. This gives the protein CASSSSTGISGYTF.

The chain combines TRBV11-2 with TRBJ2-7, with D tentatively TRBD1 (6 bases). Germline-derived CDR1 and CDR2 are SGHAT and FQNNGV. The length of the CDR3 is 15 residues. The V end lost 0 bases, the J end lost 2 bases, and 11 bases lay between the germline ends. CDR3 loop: CASSLDAGATYEQYF. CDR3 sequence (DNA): TGTGCCAGCAGCTTAGATGCAGGGGCGACCTACGAGCAGTACTTC.

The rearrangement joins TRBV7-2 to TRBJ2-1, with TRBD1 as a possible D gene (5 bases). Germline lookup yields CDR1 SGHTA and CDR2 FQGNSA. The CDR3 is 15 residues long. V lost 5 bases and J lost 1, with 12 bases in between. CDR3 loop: CASSPQQVSYNEQFF. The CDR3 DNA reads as TGTGCCAGCAGCCCCCAACAGGTGTCCTACAATGAGCAGTTCTTC.

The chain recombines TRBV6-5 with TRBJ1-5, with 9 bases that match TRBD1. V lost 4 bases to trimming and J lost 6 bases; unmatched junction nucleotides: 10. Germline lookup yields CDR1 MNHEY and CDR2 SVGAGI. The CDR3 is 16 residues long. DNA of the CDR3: TGTGCCAGCAGTTCCACCGGGACAGGGAAGAGTCAGCCCCAGCATTTT. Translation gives CASSSTGTGKSQPQHF.

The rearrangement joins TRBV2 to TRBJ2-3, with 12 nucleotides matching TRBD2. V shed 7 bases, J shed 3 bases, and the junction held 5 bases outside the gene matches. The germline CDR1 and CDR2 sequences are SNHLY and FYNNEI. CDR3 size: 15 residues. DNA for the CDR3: TGTGCCAGCACCAAAGGACTAGCGGGAACAGATACGCAGTATTTT. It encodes CASTKGLAGTDTQYF.

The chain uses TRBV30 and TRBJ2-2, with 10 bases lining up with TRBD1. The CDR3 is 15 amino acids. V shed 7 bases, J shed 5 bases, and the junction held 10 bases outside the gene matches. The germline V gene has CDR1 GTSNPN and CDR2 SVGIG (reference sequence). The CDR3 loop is CALDRDRGWTGELFF. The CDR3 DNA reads TGTGCCTTAGACCGGGACAGGGGATGGACCGGGGAGCTGTTTTTT. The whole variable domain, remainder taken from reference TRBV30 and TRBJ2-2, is SQTIHQWPATLVQPVGSPLSLECTVEGTSNPNLYWYRQAAGRGLQLLFYSVGIGQISSEVPQNLSASRPQDRQFILSSKKLLLSDSGFYLCALDRDRGWTGELFFGEGSRLTVL.